The sample holds a few counts of the clone carrying this TCR beta chain. Vbeta (60) and Jbeta (13) primers were used in the PCR. Profiled with immunoSEQ multiplex PCR; TCRdb holds only in-frame clones, not every one. The sample lists around 200,000 clones; around 64% were seen once. The CDR3 length is 15 residues. Trimming removed 2 bases from V and 1 base from J, with 10 bases in between. Germline CDR1 PRHDT, CDR2 FYEKMQ (reference sequence). The sample comes from a study of cytomegalovirus exposure and HLA in healthy donors. The genes are TRBV13 and TRBJ2-3; TRBD2 is a possible D gene (5 bases). Specimen: PBMCs. The clonotype originates from a man in his forties in good health and CMV-seropositive. CDR3 coding DNA: TGTGCCAGCAGCTTAACCATGGAGGGCACAGATACGCAGTATTTT. Translation gives CASSLTMEGTDTQYF.